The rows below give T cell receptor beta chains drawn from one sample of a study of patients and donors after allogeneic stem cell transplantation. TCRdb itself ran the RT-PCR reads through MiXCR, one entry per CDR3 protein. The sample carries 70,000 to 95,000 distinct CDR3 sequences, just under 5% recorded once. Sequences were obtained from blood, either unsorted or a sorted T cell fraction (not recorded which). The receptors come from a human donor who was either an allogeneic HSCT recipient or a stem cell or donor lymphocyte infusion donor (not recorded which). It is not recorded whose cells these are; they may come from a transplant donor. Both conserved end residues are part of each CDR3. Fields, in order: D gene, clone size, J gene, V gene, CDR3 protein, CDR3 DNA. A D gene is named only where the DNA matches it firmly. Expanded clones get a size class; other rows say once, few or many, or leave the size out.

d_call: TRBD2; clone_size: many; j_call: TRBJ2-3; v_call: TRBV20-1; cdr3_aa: CSATGTSDPVGTDTQYF; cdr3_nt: TGCAGTGCAACCGGGACTAGCGACCCGGTTGGAACAGATACGCAGTATTTT
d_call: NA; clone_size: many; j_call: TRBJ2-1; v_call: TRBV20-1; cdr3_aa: CSARPLLSSYNEQFF; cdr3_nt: TGCAGTGCTAGACCCCTCTTAAGCTCCTACAATGAGCAGTTCTTC
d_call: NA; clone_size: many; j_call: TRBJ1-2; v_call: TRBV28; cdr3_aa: CASNTYGGTSNYGYTF; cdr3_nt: TGTGCCAGCAACACCTATGGGGGGACATCCAACTATGGCTACACCTTC
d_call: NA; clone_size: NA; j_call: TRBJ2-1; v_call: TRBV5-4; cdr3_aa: CASSLEVSGTRVNEQFF; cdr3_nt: TGTGCCAGCAGCTTAGAGGTCAGCGGCACTCGAGTCAATGAGCAGTTCTTC
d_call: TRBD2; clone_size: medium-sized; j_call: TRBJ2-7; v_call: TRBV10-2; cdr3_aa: CASSELAGAGYEQYF; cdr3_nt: TGCGCCAGCAGTGAGTTGGCGGGAGCGGGGTACGAGCAGTACTTC
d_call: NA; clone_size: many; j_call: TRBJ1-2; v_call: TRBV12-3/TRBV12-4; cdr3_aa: CASRGGGIGVGYTF; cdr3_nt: TGTGCCAGCAGGGGGGGGGGGATCGGAGTTGGCTACACCTTC
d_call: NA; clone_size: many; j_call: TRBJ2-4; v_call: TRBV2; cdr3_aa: CASSEVVLPGNIQYF; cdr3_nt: TGTGCCAGCAGTGAAGTCGTCCTTCCGGGAAACATTCAGTACTTC
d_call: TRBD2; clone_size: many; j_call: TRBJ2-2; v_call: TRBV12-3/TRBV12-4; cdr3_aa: CASSAGDSGELFF; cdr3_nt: TGTGCCTCCTCAGCGGGGGATTCCGGGGAGCTGTTTTTT
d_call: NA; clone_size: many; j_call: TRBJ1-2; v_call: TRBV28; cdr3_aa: CASSLNWSGGYTF; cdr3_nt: TGTGCCAGCAGTTTGAACTGGTCGGGAGGCTACACCTTC
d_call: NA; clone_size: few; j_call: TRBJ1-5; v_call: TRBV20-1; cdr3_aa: CSARTGYSNQPQHF; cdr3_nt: TGCAGTGCTAGAACCGGATATAGCAATCAGCCCCAGCATTTT
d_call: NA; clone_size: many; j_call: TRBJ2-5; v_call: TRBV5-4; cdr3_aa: CASNQGGTQETQYF; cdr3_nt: TGTGCCAGCAACCAGGGCGGGACTCAAGAGACCCAGTACTTC
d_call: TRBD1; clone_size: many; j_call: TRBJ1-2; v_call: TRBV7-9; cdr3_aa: CASSYGQGGGYTF; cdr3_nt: TGTGCCAGCAGCTACGGACAGGGGGGTGGCTACACCTTC
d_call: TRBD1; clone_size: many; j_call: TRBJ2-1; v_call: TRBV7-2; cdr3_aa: CASSLGQGQREKFF; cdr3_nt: TGTGCCAGCAGCTTAGGACAGGGACAAAGGGAGAAGTTCTTC
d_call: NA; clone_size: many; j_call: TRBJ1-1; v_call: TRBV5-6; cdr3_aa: CASSLWGTDSNTEAFF; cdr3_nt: TGTGCCAGCAGCTTGTGGGGGACGGACTCGAACACTGAAGCTTTCTTT
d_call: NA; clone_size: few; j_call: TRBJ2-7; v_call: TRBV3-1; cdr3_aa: CASSQGGEQYF; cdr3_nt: TGTGCCAGCAGCCAAGGTGGGGAGCAGTACTTC
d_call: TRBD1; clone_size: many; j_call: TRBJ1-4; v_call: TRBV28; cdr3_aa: CASSSTGGRGEKLFF; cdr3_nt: TGTGCCAGCAGTTCTACAGGGGGTAGAGGTGAAAAACTGTTTTTT
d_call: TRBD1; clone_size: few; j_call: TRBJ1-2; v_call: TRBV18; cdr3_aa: CASSPPTGTNYGYTF; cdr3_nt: TGTGCCAGCTCACCACCGACAGGGACTAACTATGGCTACACCTTC
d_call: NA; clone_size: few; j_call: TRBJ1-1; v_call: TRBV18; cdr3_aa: CASSPAAGTEAFF; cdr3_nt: TGTGCCAGCTCACCGGCGGCCGGCACTGAAGCTTTCTTT
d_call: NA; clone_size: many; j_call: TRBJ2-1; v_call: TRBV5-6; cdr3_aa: CASSHPGWAVEQFF; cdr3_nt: TGTGCCAGCAGCCATCCCGGTTGGGCGGTTGAGCAGTTCTTC
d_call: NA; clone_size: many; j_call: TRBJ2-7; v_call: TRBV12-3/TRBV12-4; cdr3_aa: CASSLSLGYEQYF; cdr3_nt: TGTGCCAGCAGTTTATCTTTGGGGTACGAGCAGTACTTC
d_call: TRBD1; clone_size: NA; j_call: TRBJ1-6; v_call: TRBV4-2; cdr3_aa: CASSQPMTGVGGSPLHF; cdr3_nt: TGTGCCAGCAGCCAGCCCATGACAGGGGTTGGAGGTTCACCCCTCCACTTT
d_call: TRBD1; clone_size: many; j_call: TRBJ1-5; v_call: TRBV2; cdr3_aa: CASNIQGFGNQPQHF; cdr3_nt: TGTGCCAGCAATATACAGGGGTTCGGCAATCAGCCCCAGCATTTT
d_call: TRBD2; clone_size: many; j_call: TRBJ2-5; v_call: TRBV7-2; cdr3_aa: CASTGLAGVQETQYF; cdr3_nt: TGTGCCAGCACCGGACTAGCGGGAGTCCAAGAGACCCAGTACTTC
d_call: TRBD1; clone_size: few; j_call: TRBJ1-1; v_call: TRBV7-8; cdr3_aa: CASSSPWTGANTEAFF; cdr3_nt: TGTGCCAGCAGCTCACCCTGGACAGGTGCGAACACTGAAGCTTTCTTT
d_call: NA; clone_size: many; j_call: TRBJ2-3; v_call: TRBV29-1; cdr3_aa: CSVGAGGTDTQYF; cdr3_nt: TGCAGCGTTGGGGCAGGGGGCACAGATACGCAGTATTTT
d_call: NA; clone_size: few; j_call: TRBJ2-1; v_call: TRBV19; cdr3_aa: CASTGGWIRDSYNEQFF; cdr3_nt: TGTGCCAGTACCGGGGGTTGGATCCGGGACTCCTACAATGAGCAGTTCTTC
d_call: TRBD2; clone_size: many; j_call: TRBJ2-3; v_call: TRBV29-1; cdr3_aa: CSVGGPPRGGTDTQYF; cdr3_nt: TGCAGCGTTGGGGGTCCACCGCGGGGGGGCACAGATACGCAGTATTTT
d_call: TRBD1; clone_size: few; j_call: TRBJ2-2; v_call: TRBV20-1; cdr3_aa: CSATTNRGAGELFF; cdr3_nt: TGCAGTGCTACCACCAACAGGGGCGCCGGGGAGCTGTTTTTT
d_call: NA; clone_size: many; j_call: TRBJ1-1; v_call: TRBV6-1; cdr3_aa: CASSEHSIGVMNTEAFF; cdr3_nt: TGTGCCAGCAGTGAACACTCGATCGGGGTCATGAACACTGAAGCTTTCTTT
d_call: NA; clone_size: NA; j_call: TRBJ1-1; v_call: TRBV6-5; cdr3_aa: CASSYSGGLAFF; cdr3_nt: TGTGCCAGCAGTTACTCGGGGGGGTTGGCTTTCTTT
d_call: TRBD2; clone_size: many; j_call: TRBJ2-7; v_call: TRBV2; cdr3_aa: CASSLGLAYEQYF; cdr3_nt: TGTGCCAGCAGTTTGGGACTAGCGTACGAGCAGTACTTC
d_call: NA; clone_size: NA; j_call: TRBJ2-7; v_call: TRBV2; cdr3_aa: CASSAGVPSYEQYF; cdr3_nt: TGTGCCAGCAGTGCGGGGGTGCCGTCCTACGAGCAGTACTTC
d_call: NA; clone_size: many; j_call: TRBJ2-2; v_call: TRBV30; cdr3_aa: CAWSPSLKELFF; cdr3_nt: TGTGCCTGGAGCCCATCTTTAAAAGAGCTGTTTTTT
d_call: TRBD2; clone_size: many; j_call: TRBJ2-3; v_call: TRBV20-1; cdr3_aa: CSARRPSSGSTDTQYF; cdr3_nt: TGCAGTGCCCGAAGACCGTCTAGCGGAAGCACAGATACGCAGTATTTT
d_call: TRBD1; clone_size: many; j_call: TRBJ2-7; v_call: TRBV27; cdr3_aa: CASSPHPPRLGTGDEQYF; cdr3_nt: TGTGCCAGCAGTCCCCACCCTCCTAGGTTGGGGACAGGGGACGAGCAGTACTTC
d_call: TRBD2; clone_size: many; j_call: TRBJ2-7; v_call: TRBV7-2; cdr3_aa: CASSSRAGGPYEQYF; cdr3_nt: TGTGCCAGCAGCTCCCGAGCGGGAGGGCCTTACGAGCAGTACTTC
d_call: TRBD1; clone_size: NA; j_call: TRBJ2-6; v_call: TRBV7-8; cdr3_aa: CASSLAYRDRISGANVLTF; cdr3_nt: TGTGCCAGCAGCTTAGCCTACCGGGACAGGATCTCTGGGGCCAACGTCCTGACTTTC
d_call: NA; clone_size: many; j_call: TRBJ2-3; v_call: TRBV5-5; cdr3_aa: CASSLSFGTDTQYF; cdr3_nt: TGTGCCAGCAGCTTGTCATTCGGCACAGATACGCAGTATTTT
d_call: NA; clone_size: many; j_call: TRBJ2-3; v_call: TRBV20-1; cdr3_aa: CSAPGSGYGTDTQYF; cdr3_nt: TGCAGTGCACCGGGGTCGGGGTACGGCACAGATACGCAGTATTTT
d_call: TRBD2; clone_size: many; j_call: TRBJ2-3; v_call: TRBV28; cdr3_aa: CASSSLAGGTDTQYF; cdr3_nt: TGTGCCAGCAGCTCCCTAGCGGGTGGCACAGATACGCAGTATTTT
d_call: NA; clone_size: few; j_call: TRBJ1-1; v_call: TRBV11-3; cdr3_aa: CASSLWENTEAFF; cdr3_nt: TGTGCCAGCAGCTTATGGGAAAACACTGAAGCTTTCTTT
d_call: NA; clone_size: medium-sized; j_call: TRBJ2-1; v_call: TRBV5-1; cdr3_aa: CASGGAYSYNEQFF; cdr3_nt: TGCGCCAGCGGCGGGGCCTACTCCTACAATGAGCAGTTCTTC
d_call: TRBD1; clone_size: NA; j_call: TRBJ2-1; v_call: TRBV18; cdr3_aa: CASSPPTGGAANEQFF; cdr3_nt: TGTGCCAGCTCGCCCCCCACAGGGGGCGCTGCGAATGAGCAGTTCTTC
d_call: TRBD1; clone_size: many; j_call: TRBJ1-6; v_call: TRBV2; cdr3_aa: CASNRDSSYNSPLHF; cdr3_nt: TGTGCCAGCAACAGGGACAGCTCCTATAATTCACCCCTCCACTTT
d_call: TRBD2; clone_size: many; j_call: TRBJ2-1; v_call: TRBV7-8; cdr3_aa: CASSLGGGVRSSYNEQFF; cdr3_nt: TGTGCCAGCAGCTTAGGCGGGGGGGTGAGGAGCTCCTACAATGAGCAGTTCTTC
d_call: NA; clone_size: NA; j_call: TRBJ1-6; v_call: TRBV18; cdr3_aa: CASSPTGIRSNSPLHF; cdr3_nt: TGTGCCAGCTCACCTACGGGAATACGGTCAAATTCACCCCTCCACTTT
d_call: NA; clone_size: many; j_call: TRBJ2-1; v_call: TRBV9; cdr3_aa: CASSSQASLNEQFF; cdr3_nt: TGTGCCAGCTCTTCCCAGGCCTCTCTCAATGAGCAGTTCTTC
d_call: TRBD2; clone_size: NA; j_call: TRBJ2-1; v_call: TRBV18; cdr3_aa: CASSPPGGRRSSYNEQFF; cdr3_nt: TGTGCCAGCTCACCACCGGGGGGGAGAAGAAGCTCCTACAATGAGCAGTTCTTC
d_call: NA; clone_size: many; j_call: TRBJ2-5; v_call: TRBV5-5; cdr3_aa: CASSFGGLETQYF; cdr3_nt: TGTGCCAGCAGCTTTGGGGGGTTAGAGACCCAGTACTTC
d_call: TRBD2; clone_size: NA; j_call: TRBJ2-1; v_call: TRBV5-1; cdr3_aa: CAGSLQAGGRSKQFF; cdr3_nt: TGCGCCGGCAGCTTGCAAGCGGGGGGGCGCAGCAAGCAGTTCTTC
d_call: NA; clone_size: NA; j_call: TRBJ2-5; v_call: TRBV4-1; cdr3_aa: CASSQDRVPGRVTQYF; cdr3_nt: TGCGCCAGCAGCCAAGATAGGGTACCCGGGCGGGTGACCCAGTACTTC
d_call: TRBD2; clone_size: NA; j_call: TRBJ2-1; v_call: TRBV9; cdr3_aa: CASSVIAGGTEQFF; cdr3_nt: TGTGCCAGCAGCGTGATAGCGGGAGGAACTGAGCAGTTCTTC
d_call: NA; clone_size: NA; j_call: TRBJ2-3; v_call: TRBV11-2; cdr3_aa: CASSLEGVGATDTQYF; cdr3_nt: TGTGCCAGCAGCTTAGAAGGAGTAGGGGCCACAGATACGCAGTATTTT
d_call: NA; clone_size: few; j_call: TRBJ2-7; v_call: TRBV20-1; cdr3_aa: CSASRGVEQYF; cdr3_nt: TGCAGTGCTTCCAGGGGGGTCGAGCAGTACTTC
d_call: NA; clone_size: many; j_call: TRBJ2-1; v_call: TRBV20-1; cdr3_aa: CSATGRDPGSYNEQFF; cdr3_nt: TGCAGTGCTACCGGGAGAGACCCAGGGTCCTACAATGAGCAGTTCTTC